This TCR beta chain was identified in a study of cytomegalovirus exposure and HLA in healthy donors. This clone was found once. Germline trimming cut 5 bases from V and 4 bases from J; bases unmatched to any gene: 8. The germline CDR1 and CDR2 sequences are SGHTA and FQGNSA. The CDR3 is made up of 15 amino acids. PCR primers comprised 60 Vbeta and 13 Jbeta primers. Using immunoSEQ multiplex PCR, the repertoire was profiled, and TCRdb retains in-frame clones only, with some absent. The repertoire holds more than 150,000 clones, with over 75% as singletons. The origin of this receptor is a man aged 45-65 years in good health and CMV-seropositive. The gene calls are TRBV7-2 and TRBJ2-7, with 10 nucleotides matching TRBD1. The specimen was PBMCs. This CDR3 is CASSLTGTGEYEQYF. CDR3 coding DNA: TGTGCCAGCAGCCTAACCGGGACAGGGGAGTACGAGCAGTACTTC.